Listed here are 8 T cell receptor beta chains from one sample, sequenced in a study of cytomegalovirus exposure and HLA in healthy donors. The primer mix had 60 Vbeta and 13 Jbeta primers. Repertoires were generated with immunoSEQ multiplex PCR, while TCRdb's copy carries only in-frame clones and drops some. The sample lists roughly 100,000 clones, 10% occurring once. What was sequenced was PBMCs. These receptors were taken from a man in his forties in good health and CMV-seropositive.

This clone was seen only a few times. V gene TRBV27 combines with J gene TRBJ2-7; the D is unclear. The CDR3 runs to 11 residues. Germline CDR1 and CDR2: MNHEY and SMNVEV (reference sequence). Deletions cut 8 bases from V and 3 bases from J, with 8 bases between. The CDR3 spells CASGRLYEQYF. The CDR3 DNA reads TGTGCCAGCGGAAGACTCTACGAGCAGTACTTC.

The V and J genes are TRBV5-3 and TRBJ2-7; TRBD1 might be the D (5 bases). Being an ORF, TRBV5-3 has a function that is uncertain. This CDR3 comprises 15 residues. V lost 0 bases and J 1 base, leaving 11 bases between the germline ends. As DNA, the CDR3 is TGTGCCAGAAGCTTGGGTCAGGACAAATCCTACGAGCAGTACTTC. This gives the protein CARSLGQDKSYEQYF.

This CDR3 is CASSRRDRVYEQYF. CDR3 DNA sequence: TGTGCCAGCAGCCGCCGGGACAGGGTCTACGAGCAGTACTTC. The chain links TRBV13 to TRBJ2-7; TRBD1 matches 9 bases. CDR3 length: 14 residues. V dropped 5 bases and J dropped 3; count of bases not matched to a gene: 5. Germline CDR1 reads PRHDT; CDR2 reads FYEKMQ (reference sequence).

The chain links TRBV6-4 to TRBJ2-2; the D gene is possibly TRBD2 (6 bases). V shed 3 bases and J shed 7 bases, with 12 bases lying between them. Germline lookup yields CDR1 MRHNA and CDR2 SNTAGT. The CDR3 runs to 14 residues. In nucleotides, the CDR3 is TGTGCCAGCAGTGAAGCGGGCCTGGGCGGGGAGCTGTTTTTT. Amino acids: CASSEAGLGGELFF.

In its sample, this clone was seen a few times. J is TRBJ2-5 and V is TRBV6-5, with unresolved D. This CDR3 spans 12 amino acids. The germline gives CDR1 MNHEY, CDR2 SVGAGI. Trimming cost V 5 bases and J 1 base, with 5 bases left between them. CDR3 bases: TGTGCCAGCAGTGGTAGCCAAGAGACCCAGTACTTC. Translated, it gives CASSGSQETQYF.

This chain joins TRBV28 and TRBJ1-1; no firm D call. CDR3 length equals 10 residues. In germline, CDR1 is MDHEN, CDR2 SYDVKM. Trimming shortened V by 6 bases and J by 7 bases, and 6 bases separated the two germline ends. CDR3 nucleotide sequence: TGTGCCAGCAGGAGGATTGAAGCTTTCTTT. This codes for CASRRIEAFF. The entire variable domain, with the rest obtained from reference TRBV28 and TRBJ1-1, is as follows: DVKVTQSSRYLVKRTGEKVFLECVQDMDHENMFWYRQDPGLGLRLIYFSYDVKMKEKGDIPEGYSVSREKKERFSLILESASTNQTSMYLCASRRIEAFFGQGTRLTVV.

The CDR3 loop reads CSVETGADYEQYF. In nucleotides, the CDR3 is TGCAGCGTGGAGACAGGGGCGGACTACGAGCAGTACTTC. This rearrangement joins TRBV29-1 to TRBJ2-7; TRBD1 agrees at 8 bases. The length of the CDR3 is 13 residues. Germline assignment: CDR1 SQVTM and CDR2 ANQGSEA. The J segment lost 3 bases and the V segment lost 6 bases, leaving 7 bases of the junction unmatched.

V gene TRBV7-9 combines with J gene TRBJ2-1, with 9 bases matching TRBD1. From germline, CDR1 is SEHNR and CDR2 FQNEAQ (reference sequence). V was pared by 6 bases and J by 5 bases, with 2 bases of the junction left unmatched. The CDR3 spans 13 residues. CDR3 residues: CASRRQGDNEQFF. CDR3 nucleotides: TGTGCCAGCAGAAGACAGGGGGACAATGAGCAGTTCTTC.